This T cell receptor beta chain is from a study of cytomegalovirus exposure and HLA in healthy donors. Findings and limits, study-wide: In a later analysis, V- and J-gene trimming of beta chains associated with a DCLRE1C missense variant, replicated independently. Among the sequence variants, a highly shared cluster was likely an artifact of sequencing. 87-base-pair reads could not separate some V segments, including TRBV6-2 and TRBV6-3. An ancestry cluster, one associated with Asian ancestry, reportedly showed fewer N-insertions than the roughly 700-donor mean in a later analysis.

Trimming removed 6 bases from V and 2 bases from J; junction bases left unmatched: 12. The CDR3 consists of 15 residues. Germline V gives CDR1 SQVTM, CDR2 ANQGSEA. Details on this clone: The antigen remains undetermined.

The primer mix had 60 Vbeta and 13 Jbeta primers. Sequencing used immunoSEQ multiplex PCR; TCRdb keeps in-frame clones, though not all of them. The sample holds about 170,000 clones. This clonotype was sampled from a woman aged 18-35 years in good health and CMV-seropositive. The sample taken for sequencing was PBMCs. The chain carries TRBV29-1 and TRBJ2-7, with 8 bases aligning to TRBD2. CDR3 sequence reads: CSVTGGQGQPYEQYF. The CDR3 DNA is TGCAGCGTCACGGGGGGGCAGGGGCAACCCTACGAGCAGTACTTC.